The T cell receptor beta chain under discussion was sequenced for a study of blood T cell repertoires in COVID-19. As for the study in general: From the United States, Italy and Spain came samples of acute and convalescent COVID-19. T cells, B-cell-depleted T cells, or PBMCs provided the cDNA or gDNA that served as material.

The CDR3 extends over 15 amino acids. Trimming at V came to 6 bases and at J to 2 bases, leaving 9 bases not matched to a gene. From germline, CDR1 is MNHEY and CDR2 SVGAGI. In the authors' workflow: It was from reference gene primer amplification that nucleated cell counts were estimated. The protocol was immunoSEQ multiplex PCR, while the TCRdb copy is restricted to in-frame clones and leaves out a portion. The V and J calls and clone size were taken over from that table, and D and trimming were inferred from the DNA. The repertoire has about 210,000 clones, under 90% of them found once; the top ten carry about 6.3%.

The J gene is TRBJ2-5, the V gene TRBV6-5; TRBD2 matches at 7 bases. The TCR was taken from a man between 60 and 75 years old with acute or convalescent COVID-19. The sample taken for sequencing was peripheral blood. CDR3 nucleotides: TGTGCCAGCAGAACCTTGGACGGGGGGCAAGAGACCCAGTACTTC. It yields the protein CASRTLDGGQETQYF.